The subject of this entry is one T cell receptor beta chain. J was trimmed by 2 bases and V by 5 bases; bases with no gene match: 4. CDR3 length equals 15 residues. Looked up from germline, CDR1 is MDHEN and CDR2 is SYDVKM. Profiled with immunoSEQ multiplex PCR; TCRdb holds only in-frame clones, not every one. The data show about 20,000 clones, about 90% seen once. This specimen belongs to a study of blood T cell repertoires in COVID-19. This clonotype originated in a human donor in a cohort sampled during active COVID-19. The chain combines TRBV28 with TRBJ1-5, with 9 bases identical to TRBD1. Sequences were obtained from peripheral blood. CDR3 protein: CASSITGGRNQPQHF. CDR3 nucleotide sequence: TGTGCCAGCAGTATTACAGGGGGCCGCAATCAGCCCCAGCATTTT.